These 27 T cell receptor beta chains were sequenced from one sample in a study of Graves' ophthalmopathy and Graves' hyperthyroidism. For repertoire sequencing, the TCR beta CDR3 regions were amplified from RNA transcripts. The workflow started with a first-round RT-PCR run with HTBI primers and then moved on to a second-round multiplex PCR. TCRdb itself ran the multiplex PCR reads through MiXCR, one entry per CDR3 protein. The sample consists of 600,000 to 650,000 distinct CDR3 sequences, roughly 20% of them appearing once. The sequenced sample was peripheral blood. Every receptor here comes from a woman under 30 with stable Graves' hyperthyroidism. Some clones in this sample may be carry-over from other donors' samples.

The J gene is TRBJ1-2, the V gene TRBV12-3 or TRBV12-4; D call uncertain. This CDR3 contains 13 residues. V gave up 7 bases and J gave up 8 bases, with 17 bases separating them. CDR3 protein: CASTEAALRGYTF. Here the CDR3 DNA reads TGTGCCAGCACCGAAGCGGCATTAAGGGGCTACACCTTC.

This clonotype was seen ten or more times. The chain couples TRBV20-1 to TRBJ2-7; maybe TRBD1 (5 bases). The CDR3 totals 16 residues. Trimming took 0 bases from V and 4 from J, leaving 19 bases between them. Per germline, CDR1 DFQATT and CDR2 SNEGSKA (reference sequence). In DNA form, the CDR3 reads TGCAGTGCTAGAGATTTTGAAGGGGCGGAAATGTACGAGCAGTACTTC. It codes for CSARDFEGAEMYEQYF.

This clonotype came up a few times. This rearrangement joins TRBV20-1 to TRBJ2-7; D unclear. Germline CDR1 reads DFQATT; CDR2 reads SNEGSKA (reference sequence). V was pared by 4 bases and J by 1 base, with 8 bases between. The CDR3 spans 12 residues. The CDR3 region has the DNA TGCAGTGCTACCGACAAGTCCTACGAGCAGTACTTC. Protein product: CSATDKSYEQYF.

This clonotype was picked up many times. The V call is TRBV9, the J call TRBJ2-7, with TRBD2 matching over 8 bases. Per the germline V gene, CDR1 is SGDLS and CDR2 is YYNGEE. The CDR3 sequence is 13 residues long. V shed 4 bases and J 4 bases; nucleotides not matched to a gene: 4. The CDR3 DNA is TGTGCCAGCAGCAATAGCGGGGTTTACGAGCAGTACTTC. It encodes CASSNSGVYEQYF.

The table lists this clonotype with a few counts. The chain combines TRBV2 with TRBJ2-2; 14 positions agree with TRBD2. The CDR3 has 17 amino acids. CDR1 and CDR2 from the germline V gene are SNHLY and FYNNEI. The J segment lost 6 bases and the V segment lost 7 bases, leaving 10 bases of the junction unmatched. The CDR3 sequence: CASKGLAGEGSAGELFF. CDR3 nucleotides: TGTGCCAGCAAGGGACTAGCGGGGGAAGGTTCGGCCGGGGAGCTGTTTTTT.

In the case of this clonotype: This may come from a read error, since a much larger clone is one base off. This likely comes from a read error, as the CDR3 has no conserved phenylalanine or tryptophan at its end. This CDR3 is CASRDIDGYTY. DNA of the CDR3: TGTGCCAGTAGAGACATCGATGGCTACACCTAC. This chain uses TRBV19 with TRBJ1-2; unclear D gene. This CDR3 spans 11 amino acids. Germline CDR1 and CDR2: LNHDA and SQIVND (reference sequence). Trimming shortened V by 6 bases and J by 6 bases, and 8 bases separated the two germline ends.

The V and J genes are TRBV7-9 and TRBJ2-7; D possibly corresponds to TRBD1 (5 bases). The CDR3 is 13 residues long. CDR1 and CDR2 from the germline V gene are SEHNR and FQNEAQ (reference sequence). The ends were cut back, 5 bases at V and 7 bases at J, with 15 bases in the middle. The CDR3 bases are TGTGCCAGCAGCCCTCCGGACAAGAGTGAGCAGTACTTC. It yields the protein CASSPPDKSEQYF.

The chain joins TRBV7-9 to TRBJ2-4; D unclear. This CDR3 spans 16 amino acids. Germline-derived CDR1 and CDR2 are SEHNR and FQNEAQ (reference sequence). V lost 5 bases to trimming and J lost 0 bases, with 14 bases between them. The CDR3 bases are TGTGCCAGCAGCCCCGCCAGCGAGCTAGCCAAAAACATTCAGTACTTC. Translation: CASSPASELAKNIQYF.

This clonotype was seen repeatedly, ten times or more. This chain uses TRBV29-1 with TRBJ1-2; D not resolved. Germline V gives CDR1 SQVTM, CDR2 ANQGSEA. With 6 bases removed from V and 4 bases from J, the gap between germline ends came to 12 bases. The CDR3 loop spans 12 amino acids. The CDR3 DNA reads TGCAGCGTCCCTCACAGAACCTATGGCTACACCTTC. The encoded protein is CSVPHRTYGYTF.

There are many counts of this clonotype. The chain carries TRBV7-9 and TRBJ1-1; D is unresolved. CDR3 size: 12 residues. V shed 5 bases and J shed 4 bases, with 8 bases lying between them. Germline V CDR1 and CDR2: SEHNR, FQNEAQ (reference sequence). The CDR3 sequence is CASSPKATEAFF. As DNA, the CDR3 is TGTGCCAGCAGCCCCAAGGCCACTGAAGCTTTCTTT.

A few counts support this clonotype. The chain combines TRBV12-3 or TRBV12-4 with TRBJ2-5; D possibly corresponds to TRBD2 (7 bases). V shed 5 bases and J shed 4 bases, with 17 bases lying between them. This CDR3 is 15 amino acids long. The CDR3 bases are TGTGCCAGCAGTCCCCCTTTGGGGGGGGCAGAGACCCAGTACTTC. It yields the protein CASSPPLGGAETQYF.

This clonotype occurred many times. The gene calls are TRBV2 and TRBJ1-1; 9 bases are shared with TRBD1. CDR1 and CDR2 (germline): SNHLY, FYNNEI. The V gene end was trimmed by 6 bases and the J gene end by 3 bases; junction bases not matched to a gene: 5. This CDR3 spans 14 amino acids. Here the CDR3 reads CASSSGTGHTEAFF. The CDR3 nucleotides are TGTGCCAGCAGCTCCGGGACAGGGCACACTGAAGCTTTCTTT.

This rearrangement joins TRBV20-1 to TRBJ1-5, with D possibly TRBD1 on 5 matching bases. Germline V gives CDR1 DFQATT, CDR2 SNEGSKA (reference sequence). V was shortened by 3 bases and J by 4 bases, with 13 bases between the two germline ends. The CDR3 has 14 amino acids. CDR3 amino acids: CSASGWTKNQPQHF. The CDR3 DNA sequence: TGCAGTGCTAGTGGGTGGACAAAGAATCAGCCCCAGCATTTT.

This clonotype was counted ten times or more. The chain is built from TRBV6-1 and TRBJ2-6; TRBD1 might be the D (5 bases). There are 15 residues in the CDR3. V dropped 4 bases and J dropped 4 bases, with 11 bases sitting between them. Germline V CDR1 and CDR2: MNHNS, SASEGT. The CDR3 is CASSAGGAGANVLTF. CDR3 nucleotide sequence: TGTGCCAGCAGTGCTGGTGGGGCCGGGGCCAACGTCCTGACTTTC.

This clonotype has at least ten counts. This chain joins TRBV6-5 and TRBJ1-5; D is unclear. Trimming took off 8 bases at V and 7 bases at J, with 12 bases between the two ends. Germline V gene lookup returns CDR1 MNHEY and CDR2 SVGAGI. The CDR3 contains 12 residues. The CDR3 nucleotides are TGTGCCAGCGGCACAGAGCGGCAGCCCCAGCATTTT. Translation: CASGTERQPQHF.

Only a few counts were recorded for this clonotype. The chain employs TRBV5-5 and TRBJ2-2; D unresolved. Trimming pared 4 bases from V and 3 bases from J, leaving 7 bases between. The CDR3 loop spans 13 amino acids. Per germline, CDR1 SGHKS and CDR2 YYEKEE (reference sequence). CDR3 amino acids: CASSNRDTGELFF. The DNA for the CDR3 is TGTGCCAGCAGCAATCGAGACACCGGGGAGCTGTTTTTT.

The chain carries TRBV19 and TRBJ1-1; D is unclear. The CDR3 length is 13 residues. V shed 7 bases and J shed 3 bases, with 12 bases lying between them. The germline gives CDR1 LNHDA, CDR2 SQIVND (reference sequence). The CDR3 here is CASNVLGDTEAFF. CDR3 bases: TGTGCCAGTAATGTCCTGGGAGACACTGAAGCTTTCTTT. Combining the CDR3 with reference TRBV19 and TRBJ1-1 gives the whole variable domain DGGITQSPKYLFRKEGQNVTLSCEQNLNHDAMYWYRQDPGQGLRLIYYSQIVNDFQKGDIAEGYSVSREKKESFPLTVTSAQKNPTAFYLCASNVLGDTEAFFGQGTRLTVV.

This clonotype was seen repeatedly, ten times or more. As DNA, the CDR3 is TGTGCCAGCAGCTTGTATCCGACAGGGGGCCATCAGCCCCAGCATTTT. It yields the protein CASSLYPTGGHQPQHF. The J gene is TRBJ1-5, the V gene TRBV5-6; 10 positions match TRBD1. J lost 5 bases, V lost 1 base, and 6 bases had no gene match. Germline V gives CDR1 SGHDT, CDR2 YYEEEE. The CDR3 has 16 residues.

Only a few counts were recorded for this clonotype. The genes are TRBV19 and TRBJ2-7, with D maybe TRBD1 (6 bases). CDR1 is LNHDA and CDR2 is SQIVND in the germline V gene (reference sequence). The CDR3 has 13 residues. V lost 6 bases and J 6 bases, leaving 15 bases between the germline ends. Written as DNA, the CDR3 is TGTGCCAGTAGAGCGGACAGAAGGGCCGAGCAGTACTTC. Translated: CASRADRRAEQYF.

This clonotype was found many times. The V gene is TRBV6-5, the J gene TRBJ1-2; TRBD1 matches at 8 bases. Trimming took 4 bases from V and 8 from J; bases not matched to a gene: 9. The germline V gene encodes CDR1 MNHEY and CDR2 SVGAGI. The CDR3 consists of 14 residues. The CDR3 DNA follows: TGTGCCAGCAGTTTAGACAGGGGAACGGGAGGCTACACCTTC. Its protein is CASSLDRGTGGYTF.

The chain links TRBV6-1 to TRBJ2-5; TRBD1 matches at 8 bases. The V gene's germline CDR1 is MNHNS and CDR2 SASEGT. Germline trimming cut 5 bases from V and 0 bases from J; bases unmatched to any gene: 5. The CDR3 extends over 15 amino acids. The CDR3 loop reads CASSQDRVYQETQYF. In DNA form, the CDR3 reads TGTGCCAGCAGTCAGGACAGGGTGTACCAAGAGACCCAGTACTTC.

Ten or more counts support this clonotype. One base away lies a much larger clone, so this may be a sequencing read error. The CDR3 here is CASSLGQGLQETKYF. In DNA form, the CDR3 reads TGTGCCAGCAGTTTGGGACAGGGGCTACAAGAGACCAAGTACTTC. V gene TRBV12-3 or TRBV12-4 combines with J gene TRBJ2-5; 10 bases are shared with TRBD1. The length of the CDR3 is 15 residues.

This clonotype was seen at least ten times. V is TRBV29-1 and J is TRBJ1-1; no definite D call. Germline V gene lookup returns CDR1 SQVTM and CDR2 ANQGSEA. Trimming cost V 7 bases and J 5 bases, with 17 bases left between them. The CDR3 covers 13 residues. The CDR3 here is CSGREGSGTEAFF. The CDR3 DNA is TGCAGCGGCCGAGAGGGATCGGGGACTGAAGCTTTCTTT.

This chain uses TRBV12-3 or TRBV12-4 with TRBJ1-2; 7 nucleotides align to TRBD1. Germline trimming cut 5 bases from V and 4 bases from J; bases unmatched to any gene: 7. This CDR3 region has 14 residues. CDR3 nucleotides: TGTGCCAGCAGTGAACGGGACAGTATCTATGGCTACACCTTC. Residues: CASSERDSIYGYTF.

This clonotype was counted between two and nine times. The chain is built from TRBV2 and TRBJ2-5; 9 nucleotides line up with TRBD2. This CDR3 is built from 16 residues. With 0 bases clipped from V and 4 bases from J, the junction kept 6 bases outside the gene matches. The germline CDR1 and CDR2 sequences are SNHLY and FYNNEI. The CDR3 bases are TGTGCCAGCAGTGAAGCGCGCCGAGCGGGAGGAGAGACCCAGTACTTC. This translates into CASSEARRAGGETQYF.

This clonotype has ten or more counts. This rearrangement joins TRBV2 to TRBJ1-2; tentative D call: TRBD1 (5 bases). V dropped 3 bases and J dropped 8 bases, with 19 bases sitting between them. Germline assignment: CDR1 SNHLY and CDR2 FYNNEI. CDR3 length equals 15 residues. The chain's CDR3 is CASSDPGRLVGGYTF. As DNA, the CDR3 is TGTGCCAGCAGTGACCCGGGACGCCTCGTCGGGGGCTACACCTTC.

The chain employs TRBV5-1 and TRBJ2-6; D is unclear. The CDR3 is 14 amino acids. The V end was cut by 1 base, the J end by 4 bases, with 6 bases between. Germline loops: CDR1 SGHRS, CDR2 YFSETQ. The CDR3 reads CASSLSTGANVLTF. In DNA form, the CDR3 reads TGCGCCAGCAGCTTGAGCACCGGGGCCAACGTCCTGACTTTC.